This paragraph covers one TCR beta chain sequence. The data are from a study of cytomegalovirus exposure and HLA in healthy donors. The PCR was carried out with 60 Vbeta primers and 13 Jbeta primers. Assay used: immunoSEQ multiplex PCR; TCRdb lists only in-frame clones, some missing. Found here are around 86,000 clones, about 80% of them singletons; the top ten hold 6%. The CDR3 sequence is 15 residues long. Germline V gene data show CDR1 as SGHTA and CDR2 as FQGNSA. Unmatched junction bases numbered 9, after V lost 5 bases and J lost 7 bases. V and J are TRBV7-2 and TRBJ2-2; 8 nucleotides match TRBD1. Sequenced sample: PBMCs. The TCR was taken from a female donor in good health and CMV-seronegative. DNA for the CDR3: TGTGCCAGCAGCCTCCCGGGACAGGACCGCGGGGAGCTGTTTTTT. Encoded protein: CASSLPGQDRGELFF.